These 2 T cell receptor beta chains share one sample of origin, sequenced in a study of blood T cell repertoires in COVID-19. The repertoire was sequenced with immunoSEQ multiplex PCR; TCRdb's copy has only in-frame clones and lacks some. The data contain under 200,000 clones, 70% to 90% of them singletons. Sequenced sample: peripheral blood. The receptor source for this set is a man in his forties with active or convalescent COVID-19.

This chain joins TRBV11-3 and TRBJ2-1; D uncertain. Germline assignment: CDR1 SGHNT and CDR2 YENEEA. CDR3 length equals 14 residues. V lost 5 bases and J 0 bases, leaving 8 bases between the germline ends. CDR3 sequence (DNA): TGTGCCAGCAGCCCTTTCCTCTCCTACAATGAGCAGTTCTTC. Translation: CASSPFLSYNEQFF.

The V call is TRBV19, the J call TRBJ1-2; TRBD1 agrees at 7 bases. Germline loops: CDR1 LNHDA, CDR2 SQIVND (reference sequence). J gave up 4 bases and V 3 bases, and 8 bases lay outside the gene matches. The CDR3 totals 15 residues. CDR3 nucleotide sequence: TGTGCCAGTAGTATTGGTGCAGGGGGTGGCTATGGCTACACCTTC. Translation: CASSIGAGGGYGYTF.